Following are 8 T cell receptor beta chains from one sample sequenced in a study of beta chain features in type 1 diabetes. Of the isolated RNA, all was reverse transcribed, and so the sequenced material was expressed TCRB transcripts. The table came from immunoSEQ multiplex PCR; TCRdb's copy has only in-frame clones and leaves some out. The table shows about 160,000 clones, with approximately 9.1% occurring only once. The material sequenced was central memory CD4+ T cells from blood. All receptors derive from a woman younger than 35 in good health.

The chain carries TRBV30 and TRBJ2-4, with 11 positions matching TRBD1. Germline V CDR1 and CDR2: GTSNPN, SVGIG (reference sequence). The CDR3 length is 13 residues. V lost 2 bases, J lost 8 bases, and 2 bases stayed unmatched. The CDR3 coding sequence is TGTGCCTGGAGTCCGGGACAGGGGGACATTCAGTACTTC. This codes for CAWSPGQGDIQYF.

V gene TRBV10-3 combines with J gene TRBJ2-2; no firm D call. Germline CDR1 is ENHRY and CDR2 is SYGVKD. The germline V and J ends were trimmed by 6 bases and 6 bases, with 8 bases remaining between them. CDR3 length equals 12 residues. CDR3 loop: CAIRVAAGELFF. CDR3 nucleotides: TGTGCCATCAGAGTAGCCGCCGGGGAGCTGTTTTTT.

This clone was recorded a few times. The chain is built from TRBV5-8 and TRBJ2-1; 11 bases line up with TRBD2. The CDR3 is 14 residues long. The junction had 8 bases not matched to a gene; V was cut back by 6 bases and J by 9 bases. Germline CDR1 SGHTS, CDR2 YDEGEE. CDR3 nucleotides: TGTGCCAGCACCAATAGCGGGGGGGCAAGTGAGCAGTTCTTC. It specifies CASTNSGGASEQFF.

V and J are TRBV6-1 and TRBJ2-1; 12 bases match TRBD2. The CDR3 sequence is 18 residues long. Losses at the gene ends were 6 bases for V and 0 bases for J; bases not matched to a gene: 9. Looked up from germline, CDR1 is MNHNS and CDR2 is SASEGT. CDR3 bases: TGTGCCAGCAGCGAACTAGCGGGAGGAGGAAGCTCCTACAATGAGCAGTTCTTC. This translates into CASSELAGGGSSYNEQFF.

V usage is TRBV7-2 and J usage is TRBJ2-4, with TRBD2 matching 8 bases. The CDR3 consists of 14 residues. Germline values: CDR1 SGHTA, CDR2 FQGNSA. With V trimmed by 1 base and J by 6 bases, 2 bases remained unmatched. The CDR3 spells CASSLDRGGNIQYF. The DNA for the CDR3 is TGTGCCAGCAGCTTAGACCGGGGGGGAAACATTCAGTACTTC.

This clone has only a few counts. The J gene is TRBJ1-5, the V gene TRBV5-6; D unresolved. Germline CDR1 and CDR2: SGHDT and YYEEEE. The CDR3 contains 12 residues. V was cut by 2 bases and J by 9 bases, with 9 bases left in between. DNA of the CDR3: TGTGCCAGCAGCTTACCGGGGTCGCCCCAGCATTTT. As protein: CASSLPGSPQHF. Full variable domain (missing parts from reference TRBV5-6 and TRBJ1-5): DAGVTQSPTHLIKTRGQQVTLRCSPKSGHDTVSWYQQALGQGPQFIFQYYEEEERQRGNFPDRFSGHQFPNYSSELNVNALLLGDSALYLCASSLPGSPQHFGDGTRLSIL.

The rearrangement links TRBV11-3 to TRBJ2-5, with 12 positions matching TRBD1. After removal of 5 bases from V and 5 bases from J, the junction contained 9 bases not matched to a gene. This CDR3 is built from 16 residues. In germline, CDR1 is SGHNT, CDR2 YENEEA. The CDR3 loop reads CASSPQGTGGFETQYF. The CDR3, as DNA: TGTGCCAGCAGCCCACAAGGGACAGGGGGCTTTGAGACCCAGTACTTC.

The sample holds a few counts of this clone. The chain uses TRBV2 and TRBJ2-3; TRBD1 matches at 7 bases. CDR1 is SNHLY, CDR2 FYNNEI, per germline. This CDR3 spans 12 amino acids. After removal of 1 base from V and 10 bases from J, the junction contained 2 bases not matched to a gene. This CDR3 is CASSEVGGSQYF. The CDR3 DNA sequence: TGTGCCAGCAGTGAAGTAGGGGGCTCGCAGTATTTT.